This T cell receptor (beta chain) originates from a study of control samples from healthy donors and cancer patients. Only in-frame clones appear in the TCRdb table, and some are missing; sequencing was by immunoSEQ multiplex PCR. The profile shows about 160,000 clones, approximately 90% of them singletons. Germline CDR1 LNHDA, CDR2 SQIVND (reference sequence). The CDR3 is made up of 13 amino acids. V lost 3 bases and J 9 bases, leaving 12 bases between the germline ends. Input material: blood. This chain links TRBV19 with TRBJ1-3, with D perhaps matching TRBD1 (5 bases). This TCR was recovered from a woman aged 30 to 39 in good health. The CDR3 here is CASSIGGSLTIYF. CDR3 DNA: TGTGCCAGTAGTATCGGGGGATCGCTCACCATATATTTT.